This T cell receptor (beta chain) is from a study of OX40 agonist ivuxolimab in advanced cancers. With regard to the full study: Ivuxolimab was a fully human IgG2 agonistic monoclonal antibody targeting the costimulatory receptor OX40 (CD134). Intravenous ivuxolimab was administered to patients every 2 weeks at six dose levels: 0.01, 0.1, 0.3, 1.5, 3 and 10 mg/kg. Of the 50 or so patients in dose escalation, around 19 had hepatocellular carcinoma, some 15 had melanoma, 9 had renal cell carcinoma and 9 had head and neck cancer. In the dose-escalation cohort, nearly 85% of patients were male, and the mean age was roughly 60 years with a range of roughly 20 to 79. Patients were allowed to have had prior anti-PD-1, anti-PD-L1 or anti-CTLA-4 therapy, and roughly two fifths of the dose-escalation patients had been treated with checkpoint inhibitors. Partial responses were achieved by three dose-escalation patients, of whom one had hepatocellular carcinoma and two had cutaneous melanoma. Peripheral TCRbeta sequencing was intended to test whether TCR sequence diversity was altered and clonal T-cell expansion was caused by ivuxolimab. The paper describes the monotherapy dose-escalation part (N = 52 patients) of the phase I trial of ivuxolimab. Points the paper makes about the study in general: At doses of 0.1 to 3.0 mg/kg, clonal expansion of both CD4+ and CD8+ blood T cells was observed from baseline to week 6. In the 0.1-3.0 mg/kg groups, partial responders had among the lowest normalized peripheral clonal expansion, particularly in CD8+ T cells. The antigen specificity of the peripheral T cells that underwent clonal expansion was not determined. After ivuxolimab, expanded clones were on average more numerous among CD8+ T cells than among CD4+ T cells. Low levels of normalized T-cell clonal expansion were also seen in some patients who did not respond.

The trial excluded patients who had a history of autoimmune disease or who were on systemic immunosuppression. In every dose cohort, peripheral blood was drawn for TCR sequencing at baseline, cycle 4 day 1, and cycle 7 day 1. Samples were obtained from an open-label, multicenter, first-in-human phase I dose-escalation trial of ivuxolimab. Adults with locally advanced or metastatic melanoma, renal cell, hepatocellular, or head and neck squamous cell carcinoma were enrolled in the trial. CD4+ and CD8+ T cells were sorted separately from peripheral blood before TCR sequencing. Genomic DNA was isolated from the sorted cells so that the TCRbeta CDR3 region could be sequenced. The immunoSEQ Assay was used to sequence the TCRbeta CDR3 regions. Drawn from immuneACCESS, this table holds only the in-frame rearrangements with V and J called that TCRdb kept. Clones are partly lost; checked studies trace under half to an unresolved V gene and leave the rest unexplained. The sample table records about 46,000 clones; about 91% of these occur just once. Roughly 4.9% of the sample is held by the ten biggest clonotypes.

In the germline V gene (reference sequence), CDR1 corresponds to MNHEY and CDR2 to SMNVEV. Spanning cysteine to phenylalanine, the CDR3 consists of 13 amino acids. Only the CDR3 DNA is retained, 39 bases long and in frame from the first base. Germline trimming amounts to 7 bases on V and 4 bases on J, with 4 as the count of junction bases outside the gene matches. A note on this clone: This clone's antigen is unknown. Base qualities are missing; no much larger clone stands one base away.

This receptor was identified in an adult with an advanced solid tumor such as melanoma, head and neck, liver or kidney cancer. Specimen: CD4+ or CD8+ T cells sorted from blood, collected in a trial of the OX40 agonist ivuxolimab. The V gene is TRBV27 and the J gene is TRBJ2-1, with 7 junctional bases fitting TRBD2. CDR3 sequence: CASTSGTYNEQFF. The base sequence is TGTGCCAGCACTAGCGGAACATACAATGAGCAGTTCTTC.